The T cell receptor beta chain under discussion was sequenced for a study of response to subunit inactivated influenza vaccine. Each CDR3 protein gets one entry after TCRdb re-called the RT-PCR reads with MiXCR. The sample carries about 520,000 distinct CDR3 sequences, over 25% recorded once. This clonotype was counted only a few times. Its target is unknown. Whole-study results and caveats: Seasonal influenza vaccination, on each occasion, was suggested by the authors to recruit few new T cells.

The sequences come from CD4+ T cells sorted from PBMCs, collected more than 4 days after vaccination. The TCR originated in a man in his fifties who received an inactivated influenza vaccine.

CDR3 region: CASSLVQAGSGELFF. CDR3 nucleotide sequence: TGCGCCAGCAGCTTGGTTCAAGCGGGGTCCGGGGAGCTGTTTTTT. The chain joins TRBV5-1 to TRBJ2-2; 7 positions agree with TRBD2. The CDR3 runs 15 residues. Looked up from germline, CDR1 is SGHRS and CDR2 is YFSETQ. V shed 0 bases, J shed 6 bases, and the junction held 5 bases outside the gene matches.